These T cell receptor beta chains were read from a single sample in a study of shared clonotypes between healthy human individuals. Method: immunoSEQ multiplex PCR; TCRdb's copy keeps in-frame clones and lacks some. Among approximately 480,000 clones, 75% to 80% were seen once, and the ten largest hold about 12%. Specimen: PBMCs. Receptors were obtained from a woman aged 35 to 49 in good health. Some clones in this sample may be carry-over from other donors' samples. Both conserved end residues are part of each CDR3. The D gene is left open where the match is weak. Clone size is not always given. Where it is, it says once, few, many or a class for expanded clones.

d_call j_call clone_size v_call cdr3_nt cdr3_aa
. TRBJ1-5 once TRBV5-4 TGTGCCAGCAGTTACGGGACGGAGAATCAGCCCCAGCATTTT CASSYGTENQPQHF
. TRBJ2-3 . TRBV5-4 TGTGCCAGCAGCTTGCGTCTTGGGGCGGCTAGCACAGATACGCAGTATTTT CASSLRLGAASTDTQYF
. TRBJ2-1 . TRBV4-3 TGCGCCAGCAGCTGGCTAGCTCAAAGCCTTAGGGAGCAGTTCTTC CASSWLAQSLREQFF
. TRBJ2-2 . TRBV11-3 TGTGCCAGCAGCTTAGCGACCGGGATAAACACCGGGGAGCTGTTTTTT CASSLATGINTGELFF
. TRBJ2-7 . TRBV7-2 TGTGCCAGCAGCTTAGATACGGGGGCGCGCGAGCAGTACTTC CASSLDTGAREQYF
TRBD2 TRBJ2-7 . TRBV2 TGTGCCAGCAGGGTAGCGGGAGCGGGACCCTACGAGCAGTACTTC CASRVAGAGPYEQYF
TRBD2 TRBJ2-7 . TRBV4-2 TGTGCCAGCAGCCAAGGAATAGCGGGAGGGAAGGTCTACGAGCAGTACTTC CASSQGIAGGKVYEQYF
TRBD2 TRBJ2-7 . TRBV27 TGTGCCACCGGACGGGGATCTAGCGGGAGGGCCTACGAGCAGTACTTC CATGRGSSGRAYEQYF
. TRBJ2-5 . TRBV6-5 TGTGCCAGCTCAACGGGGTCAGGCCGGGAGACCCAGTACTTC CASSTGSGRETQYF
TRBD1 TRBJ1-4 . TRBV19 TGTGCCAGTAGTTCATCACGGGACAGGGTACATGAAAAACTGTTTTTT CASSSSRDRVHEKLFF
TRBD1 TRBJ1-2 . TRBV7-2 TGTGCCAGCAGCTCCCAGGGGGCGGACTATGGCTACACCTTC CASSSQGADYGYTF
TRBD2 TRBJ2-1 . TRBV7-9 TGTGCCACCCCCCACGACGGGAGGGGGATCAATGAGCAGTTCTTC CATPHDGRGINEQFF
. TRBJ2-2 . TRBV6-4 TGTGCCAGCAGTGGATCCGGGACATCGAACACCGGGGAGCTGTTTTTT CASSGSGTSNTGELFF
TRBD2 TRBJ2-1 . TRBV11-2 TGTGCCAGCACCCCGAGACTAGCGGCTTCCTACAATGAGCAGTTCTTC CASTPRLAASYNEQFF
TRBD1 TRBJ2-3 . TRBV28 TGTGCCAGCAGTGAACTAGGGACAGGGAACACAGATACGCAGTATTTT CASSELGTGNTDTQYF
TRBD2 TRBJ2-3 . TRBV7-9 TGTGCCAGCAGCGGAGGGGGCCTAGCGGGAGCAGATACGCAGTATTTT CASSGGGLAGADTQYF
TRBD1 TRBJ1-1 few TRBV9 TGTGCCAGCAGCGAGACAGGGACCCGGAGCACTGAAGCTTTCTTT CASSETGTRSTEAFF
TRBD2 TRBJ2-1 once TRBV28 TGTGCCAGCAGTCCAAGACTAGCGGTGTACAATGAGCAGTTCTTC CASSPRLAVYNEQFF
. TRBJ2-7 once TRBV28 TGTGCCAGCAGTTTAAGAAGAACCTACGAGCAGTACTTC CASSLRRTYEQYF
. TRBJ1-5 . TRBV2 TGTGCCAGCAGTGATTGGGATCAGCCCCAGCATTTT CASSDWDQPQHF
. TRBJ1-5 . TRBV5-1 TGCGCCAGCAGCTTGGATCGCAATCAGCCCCAGCATTTT CASSLDRNQPQHF
TRBD2 TRBJ2-5 . TRBV18 TGTGCCAGCTCACTGTCCAGCGGGAGGTCCGCTGAGACCCAGTACTTC CASSLSSGRSAETQYF
TRBD2 TRBJ2-1 . TRBV7-2 TGTGCCAGCAGACCTCCGGGACTAGCGGGAAGTGAGCAGTTCTTC CASRPPGLAGSEQFF
. TRBJ2-2 . TRBV11-3 TGTGCCAGCAGCTCCATAAGGGGCGGGGAGCTGTTTTTT CASSSIRGGELFF
. TRBJ2-7 . TRBV27 TGTGCCAGCAAGCTCCCAGCGGCCTCCTACGAGCAGTACTTC CASKLPAASYEQYF
TRBD1 TRBJ2-7 many TRBV19 TGTGCCAGTAGTATCCCGGGGACAGGGGGCTCCGAGCAGTACTTC CASSIPGTGGSEQYF
TRBD2 TRBJ2-1 few TRBV14 TGTGCCAGCAGCACGGGCGGGAGGGCTCGAAGCTCCTACAATGAGCAGTTCTTC CASSTGGRARSSYNEQFF
. TRBJ2-2 . TRBV7-2 TGTGCCAGCAGCGACGCCCCATACACCGGGGAGCTGTTTTTT CASSDAPYTGELFF
. TRBJ1-1 . TRBV11-2 TGTGCCAGCAGCTTAGACCGGGACACTGAAGCTTTCTTT CASSLDRDTEAFF
TRBD2 TRBJ2-7 . TRBV15 TGTGCCACCAGCAGCGCCGGCGGGAGTTACGAGCAGTACTTC CATSSAGGSYEQYF
. TRBJ2-6 few TRBV30 TGTGCCTGGAGTCTCACCGGGCCCTCTGGGGCCAACGTCCTGACTTTC CAWSLTGPSGANVLTF
TRBD2 TRBJ2-7 . TRBV5-6 TGTGCCAGCAGCTTGTTCCTAGCGGGAGGGGCCGCCTACGAGCAGTACTTC CASSLFLAGGAAYEQYF
TRBD2 TRBJ2-1 . TRBV4-2 TGTGCCAGCAGCCCGCCGGGACTAGCGGCGTCCGGGGGCGATGAGCAGTTCTTC CASSPPGLAASGGDEQFF
. TRBJ1-2 few TRBV12-2 TGTGCAAGTCGCTTAATGGTATTGAACTATGGCTACACCTTC CASRLMVLNYGYTF
. TRBJ2-2 . TRBV27 TGTGCCAGCAGTTTGGGCAGGTTCAACACCGGGGAGCTGTTTTTT CASSLGRFNTGELFF
TRBD2 TRBJ2-1 few TRBV12-5 TGTGCTAGCGCGGGAGATAGCAATGAGCAGTTCTTC CASAGDSNEQFF
. TRBJ2-7 . TRBV6-5 TGTGCCAGCAGCCCCCTAGCGTTGGCCCCCTACGAGCAGTACTTC CASSPLALAPYEQYF
. TRBJ2-2 many TRBV9 TGTGCCAGCAGCGTAGGACCGAACACCGGGGAGCTGTTTTTT CASSVGPNTGELFF
. TRBJ1-1 . TRBV7-6 TGTGCCAGCAGCTTCAACCCTAACACTGAAGCTTTCTTT CASSFNPNTEAFF
TRBD2 TRBJ2-3 . TRBV5-1 TGCGCCAGCGGGACTAGCGGGAGGACAGATACGCAGTATTTT CASGTSGRTDTQYF
. TRBJ2-7 . TRBV4-3 TGCGCCAGCAGCCAAGATCGAGGGACAAAGTCCTACGAGCAGTACTTC CASSQDRGTKSYEQYF
. TRBJ2-5 . TRBV21-1 TGTGCCAGCAGCAAGCCGGAGTACCAAGAGACCCAGTACTTC CASSKPEYQETQYF
. TRBJ1-1 . TRBV10-3 TGTGCCATCACCCTGACAGAGAACACTGAAGCTTTCTTT CAITLTENTEAFF
. TRBJ2-7 . TRBV4-1 TGCGCCAGCAGCCAGACAGTAGGTGAGCAGTACTTC CASSQTVGEQYF
TRBD1 TRBJ1-2 . TRBV6-5 TGTGCCAGCAGACGACAGGGGTTGAACTATGGCTACACCTTC CASRRQGLNYGYTF
. TRBJ1-4 . TRBV5-1 TGCGCCAGCAGCCCCGGGACCTTTAATGAAAAACTGTTTTTT CASSPGTFNEKLFF
. TRBJ2-3 . TRBV4-2 TGTGCCAGCAGCCAGCTCACCAGGGGAGCGGGCACAGATACGCAGTATTTT CASSQLTRGAGTDTQYF
. TRBJ1-1 few TRBV6-5 TGTGCCAGCAGCCAGGGGTACACTGAAGCTTTCTTT CASSQGYTEAFF
. TRBJ2-1 . TRBV7-3 TGTGCCAGCAGCTTATCACAGGGCAATGAGCAGTTCTTC CASSLSQGNEQFF
. TRBJ2-7 . TRBV6-1 TGTGCCACCACCACCTTCGACGGCGAGCAGTACTTC CATTTFDGEQYF
. TRBJ2-7 . TRBV13 TGTGCCAGCAGCTTATTCGGGGGCGTCCCCCACGAGCAGTACTTC CASSLFGGVPHEQYF
TRBD2 TRBJ2-5 . TRBV27 TGTGCCAGCAGTTTATACGCCGGGCTAGCGGGACAAGAGACCCAGTACTTC CASSLYAGLAGQETQYF
. TRBJ2-7 . TRBV5-1 TGCGCCAGCAGCTTGGCGGCCATCTACGAGCAGTACTTC CASSLAAIYEQYF
TRBD1 TRBJ2-7 . TRBV29-1 TGCAGCGTTGAAGGCCGACAGGGCAAGGGCGAGCAGTACTTC CSVEGRQGKGEQYF
. TRBJ2-3 . TRBV6-6 TGTGCCGCCGAGAGCACAGATACGCAGTATTTT CAAESTDTQYF
. TRBJ2-4 . TRBV6-4 TGTGCCAGCAGTGATGGGTTTTTTGGGGGAGCCAAAAACATTCAGTACTTC CASSDGFFGGAKNIQYF
TRBD2 TRBJ2-3 . TRBV9 TGTGCCAGCAGCGTTGGACGGGGGGGCGCAGATACGCAGTATTTT CASSVGRGGADTQYF
. TRBJ2-4 . TRBV2 TGTGCCAGCAGTTCATCGGCCCAAAACATTCAGTACTTC CASSSSAQNIQYF